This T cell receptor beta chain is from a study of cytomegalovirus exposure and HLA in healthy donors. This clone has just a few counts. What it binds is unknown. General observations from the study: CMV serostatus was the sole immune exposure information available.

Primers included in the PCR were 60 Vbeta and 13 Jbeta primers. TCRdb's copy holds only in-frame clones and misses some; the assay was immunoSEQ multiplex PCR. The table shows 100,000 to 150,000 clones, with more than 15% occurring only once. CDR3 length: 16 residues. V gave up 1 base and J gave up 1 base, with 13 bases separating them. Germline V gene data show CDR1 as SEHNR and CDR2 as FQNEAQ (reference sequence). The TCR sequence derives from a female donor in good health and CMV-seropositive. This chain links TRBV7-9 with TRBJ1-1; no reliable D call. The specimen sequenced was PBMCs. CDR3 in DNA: TGTGCCAGCAGCTTAGTCCTAACGAATAAGAACACTGAAGCTTTCTTT. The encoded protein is CASSLVLTNKNTEAFF.